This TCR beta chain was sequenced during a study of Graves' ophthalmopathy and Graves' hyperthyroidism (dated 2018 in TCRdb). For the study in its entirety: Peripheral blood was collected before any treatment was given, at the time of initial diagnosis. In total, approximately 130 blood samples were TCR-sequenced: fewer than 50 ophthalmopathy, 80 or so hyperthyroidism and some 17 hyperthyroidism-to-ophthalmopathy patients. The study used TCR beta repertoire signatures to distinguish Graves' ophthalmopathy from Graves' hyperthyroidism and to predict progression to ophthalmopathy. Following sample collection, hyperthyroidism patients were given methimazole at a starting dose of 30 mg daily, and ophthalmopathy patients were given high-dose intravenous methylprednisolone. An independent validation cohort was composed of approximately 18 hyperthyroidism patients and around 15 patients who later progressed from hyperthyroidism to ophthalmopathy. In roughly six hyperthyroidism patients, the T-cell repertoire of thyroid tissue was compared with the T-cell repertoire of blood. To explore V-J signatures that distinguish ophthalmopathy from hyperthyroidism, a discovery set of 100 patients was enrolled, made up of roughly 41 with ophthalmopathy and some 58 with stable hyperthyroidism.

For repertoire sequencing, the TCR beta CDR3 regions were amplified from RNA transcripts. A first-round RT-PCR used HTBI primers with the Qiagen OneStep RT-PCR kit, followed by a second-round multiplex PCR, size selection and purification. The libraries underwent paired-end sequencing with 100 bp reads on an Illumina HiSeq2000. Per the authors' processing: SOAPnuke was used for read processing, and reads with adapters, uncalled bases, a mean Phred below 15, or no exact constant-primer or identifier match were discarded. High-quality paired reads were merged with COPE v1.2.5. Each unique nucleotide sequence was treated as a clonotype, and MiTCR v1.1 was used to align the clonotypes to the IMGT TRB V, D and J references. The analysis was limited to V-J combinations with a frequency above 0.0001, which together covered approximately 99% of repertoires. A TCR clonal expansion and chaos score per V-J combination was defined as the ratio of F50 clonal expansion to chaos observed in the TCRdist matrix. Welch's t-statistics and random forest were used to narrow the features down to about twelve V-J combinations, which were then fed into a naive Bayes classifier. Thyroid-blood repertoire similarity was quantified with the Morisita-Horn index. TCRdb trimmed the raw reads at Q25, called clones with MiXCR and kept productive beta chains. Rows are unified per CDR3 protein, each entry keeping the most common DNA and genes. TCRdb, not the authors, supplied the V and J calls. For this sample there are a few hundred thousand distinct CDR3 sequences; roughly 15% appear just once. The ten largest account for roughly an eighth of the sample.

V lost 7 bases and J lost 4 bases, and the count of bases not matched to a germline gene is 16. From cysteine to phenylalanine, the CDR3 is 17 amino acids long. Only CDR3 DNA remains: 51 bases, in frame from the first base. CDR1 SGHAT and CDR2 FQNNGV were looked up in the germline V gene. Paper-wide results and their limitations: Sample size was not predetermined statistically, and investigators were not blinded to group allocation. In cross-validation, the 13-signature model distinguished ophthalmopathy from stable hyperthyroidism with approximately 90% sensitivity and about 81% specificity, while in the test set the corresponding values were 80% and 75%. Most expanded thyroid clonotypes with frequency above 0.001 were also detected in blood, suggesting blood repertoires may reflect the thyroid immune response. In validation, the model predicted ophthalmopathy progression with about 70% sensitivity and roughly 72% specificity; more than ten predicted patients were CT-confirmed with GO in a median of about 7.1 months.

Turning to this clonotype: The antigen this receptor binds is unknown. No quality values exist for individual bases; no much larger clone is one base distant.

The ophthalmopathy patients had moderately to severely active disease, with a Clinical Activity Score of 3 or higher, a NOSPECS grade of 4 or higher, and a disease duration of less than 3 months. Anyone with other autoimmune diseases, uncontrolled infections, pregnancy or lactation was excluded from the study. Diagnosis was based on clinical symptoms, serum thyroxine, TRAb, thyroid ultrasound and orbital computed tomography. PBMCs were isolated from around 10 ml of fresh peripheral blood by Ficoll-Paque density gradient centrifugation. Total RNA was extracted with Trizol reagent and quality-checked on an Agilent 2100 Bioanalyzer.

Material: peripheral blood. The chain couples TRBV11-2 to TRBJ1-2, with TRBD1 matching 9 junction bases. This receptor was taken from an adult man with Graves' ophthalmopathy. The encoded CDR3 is CASTIDPGTGRFYGYTF. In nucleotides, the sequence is TGTGCCAGCACCATAGACCCCGGGACAGGGCGATTCTATGGCTACACCTTC.